One sample yielded the 2 T cell receptor beta chains listed below, sequenced in a study of blood T cell repertoires in COVID-19. The protocol was immunoSEQ multiplex PCR, while the TCRdb copy is restricted to in-frame clones and leaves out a portion. The sample carries 200,000 to 250,000 clones, about four fifths recorded once. Material for sequencing was PBMCs or T cells enriched from blood (not recorded which). The source is a man aged 55-75 years who had recovered from COVID-19.

This sequence joins TRBV6-5 and TRBJ1-2; perhaps TRBD1 as D (6 bases). Trimming left V 7 bases short and J 4 bases short, with 19 bases between. Germline V gene sequence: CDR1 MNHEY, CDR2 SVGAGI. The CDR3 runs to 15 residues. CDR3 amino acids: CASIEGPGAFYGYTF. CDR3 DNA sequence: TGTGCCAGCATCGAGGGGCCAGGGGCCTTCTATGGCTACACCTTC.

CDR3 loop: CASSQDSPTKGSETQYF. In DNA form, the CDR3 reads TGCGCCAGCAGCCAAGACTCCCCTACAAAGGGGTCAGAGACCCAGTACTTC. The chain carries TRBV4-3 and TRBJ2-5; TRBD1 is a possible D gene (5 bases). The V end lost 0 bases, the J end lost 4 bases, and 18 bases lay between the germline ends. CDR1 and CDR2 (germline): LGHNA, YSLEER. CDR3 length: 17 residues.